This TCR beta chain was observed in a study of somatic mutations in cytotoxic T cells in rheumatoid arthritis (dated by TCRdb to 2016 to 2017). Background for the entire study: Peripheral blood (roughly 33 ml EDTA) was collected from patients immediately after diagnosis and before any treatment began. A FACSAria II or Sony SH800 was used to flow-sort some V beta antibody-stained T-cell populations at nearly 100% purity, and TCRB sequencing was also done on sorted V beta1+ cells. In newly diagnosed rheumatoid arthritis without treatment, the study examined if expanded CD8+ T-cell clones harbor somatic mutations, relying on TCRB deep sequencing to characterize clonality. TCRB deep sequencing was performed for roughly 69 rheumatoid arthritis patients and around 20 healthy controls. Patient and control groups had essentially identical median ages. What the study reported, not specific to this receptor: CD8+ T-cell clonality did not differ significantly between rheumatoid arthritis patients and age-matched healthy controls. The antigen targets of the expanded CD8+ clones were unknown, and absence from virus-specific databases did not rule out viral specificity. The finding that TRBV07 was slightly underrepresented in patients was left unadjusted for multiple comparisons. Healthy controls showed no age-related increase in CD8+ clonality, whereas patients did (Spearman r ≈ 0.5). The largest CD8+ clone made up more than 20% of CD8+ cells in about an eighth of the roughly 65 patients, and blood and synovial fluid shared several identical CD8+ TCRB sequences.

From V the trimming removes 4 bases and from J it removes 8 bases, while the gene matches leave 6 bases of the junction unaccounted for. Reading from cysteine to phenylalanine, the CDR3 counts 14 amino acids. Kept here is only the CDR3 DNA, which spans 42 bases and is read in frame from base 1. The germline V gene encodes CDR1 KGHSY and CDR2 FQNENV. As regards this clone: What antigen it recognizes has not been identified. No base quality information exists; no much larger clone differs at one position.

On an AutoMACS, CD4+ and CD8+ cells were isolated via positive magnetic bead selection, and their purity was verified by flow cytometry. A TCR V beta antibody panel was used in flow cytometry to screen first for clonal expansions, which were then characterized by TCRB deep sequencing of sorted CD8+ fractions. Peripheral blood mononuclear cells were isolated by Ficoll-Paque PLUS density gradient separation. Using Nucleospin Tissue or Tissue XS kits, DNA was extracted from CD4-enriched, CD8-enriched or PBMC samples, with quantification by a Qubit 2.0 fluorometer. The immunoSEQ assay was applied to genomic DNA for TCRB CDR3 sequencing. On the authors' methods: When patient CD8+ clones exceeding 1% were checked against published virus-specific TCRB sequences, only a few matched. The analyses included only productive TCRB rearrangements. A clone was defined by a unique TCRB CDR3 sequence, and clonality was computed as a productive clonality index based on Shannon entropy. The template counts of each clone relative to the total templates per sample were used to calculate repertoire overlap between two samples. A correlation with a Spearman r of more than 0.6 was found between V-gene usage by flow cytometry and V-gene usage by TCRB sequencing. This immuneACCESS table, as held by TCRdb, lists in-frame sequences with V and J called but not all clones. Of the missing ones, under half trace to an unresolved V gene in checked studies; the others have no known cause. Clone size and the V and J calls come from that table; the DNA yielded D and trimming. The sample table holds around 5,400 clones, of which almost 80% were seen once. About 28% of the sample lies in the top ten.

Source material: CD8+ T cells sorted from blood. The TCR originated in an adult with rheumatoid arthritis. The chain employs TRBV16 and TRBJ2-1; 9 central nucleotides agree with TRBD2. The CDR3 protein: CASSLSGGGDEQFF. The bases read TGTGCCAGCAGCCTTAGCGGGGGCGGCGATGAGCAGTTCTTC. The CDR3 plus the reference TRBV16 and TRBJ2-1 genes for the other parts give the full variable domain: GEEVAQTPKHLVRGEGQKAKLYCAPIKGHSYVFWYQQVLKNEFKFLISFQNENVFDETGMPKERFSAKCLPNSPCSLEIQATKLEDSAVYFCASSLSGGGDEQFFGPGTRLTVL.